The rows below give T cell receptor beta chains drawn from one sample of a study of cytomegalovirus exposure and HLA in healthy donors. Sequencing was performed with immunoSEQ multiplex PCR; in TCRdb, only in-frame clones are kept and a portion is missing. Of 90,000 to 95,000 clones listed, around 81% were seen once; the top ten hold 2% to 2.5%. Sequenced sample: PBMCs. These receptors originate from a man aged 18 to 35 in good health and CMV-seronegative. CDR3s include the opening cysteine and the closing phenylalanine or tryptophan. The D gene is left open where the match is weak. Clone size is given for some rows only: seen once, a few or many times, or a class if the clone is expanded.

V gene	clone size	J gene	D gene	CDR3 protein	CDR3 DNA
TRBV11-3	-	TRBJ2-7	-	CASSTTGDSEQYF	TGTGCCAGCAGCACAACAGGGGACTCCGAGCAGTACTTC
TRBV7-9	-	TRBJ2-1	TRBD2	CASIPSGGVNNEQFF	TGTGCCAGCATCCCCTCGGGGGGTGTCAACAATGAGCAGTTCTTC
TRBV9	-	TRBJ1-5	-	CASSVTDGGGQPQHF	TGTGCCAGCAGCGTAACGGACGGGGGAGGCCAGCCCCAGCATTTT
TRBV7-2	-	TRBJ2-2	TRBD2	CASGWGGGTGELFF	TGTGCCAGCGGCTGGGGCGGGGGGACCGGGGAGCTGTTTTTT
TRBV6-4	-	TRBJ2-3	TRBD2	CASSEAGGSTDTQYF	TGTGCCAGCAGTGAAGCGGGGGGTTCGACAGATACGCAGTATTTT
TRBV10-3	-	TRBJ2-2	-	CAISDSANTGELFF	TGTGCCATCAGCGACAGTGCGAACACCGGGGAGCTGTTTTTT
TRBV19	-	TRBJ1-1	-	CASSPQGLTEAFF	TGTGCCAGTAGTCCTCAGGGCCTCACTGAAGCTTTCTTT
TRBV9	-	TRBJ1-2	TRBD1	CASSLRTGINYGYTF	TGTGCCAGCAGCTTACGGACAGGGATTAACTATGGCTACACCTTC
TRBV19	-	TRBJ1-2	TRBD1	CASGTVYRDGLNYGYTF	TGTGCCAGTGGGACAGTCTACCGAGACGGGCTAAACTATGGCTACACCTTC
TRBV6-1	-	TRBJ2-7	-	CASRIRDTTYEQYF	TGTGCCAGCAGAATACGGGACACCACCTACGAGCAGTACTTC
TRBV5-1	few	TRBJ1-5	TRBD1	CASSPGTGVSNQPQHF	TGCGCCAGCAGCCCGGGGACAGGGGTTAGCAATCAGCCCCAGCATTTT
TRBV6-5	once	TRBJ1-2	-	CASSYGLNYGYTF	TGTGCCAGCAGTTATGGACTAAACTATGGCTACACCTTC
TRBV10-1	-	TRBJ2-2	TRBD2	CASSVGGRSGELFF	TGCGCCAGCAGTGTCGGGGGGAGGAGCGGGGAGCTGTTTTTT
TRBV6-1	few	TRBJ1-1	TRBD1	CASSQRQGTEAFF	TGTGCCAGCAGCCAAAGACAGGGTACTGAAGCTTTCTTT
TRBV6-5	-	TRBJ1-1	TRBD1	CASRPGQGRGAFF	TGTGCCAGCAGACCGGGACAGGGGCGGGGAGCTTTCTTT
TRBV15	-	TRBJ2-1	-	CATSRGGSQEQFF	TGTGCCACCAGCAGAGGAGGGTCACAGGAGCAGTTCTTC
TRBV7-9	-	TRBJ2-5	-	CASSLAAGGGQETQYF	TGTGCCAGCAGCTTAGCTGCAGGGGGAGGCCAAGAGACCCAGTACTTC
TRBV5-5	few	TRBJ1-4	-	CASSRGIEKLFF	TGTGCCAGCAGTCGGGGTATAGAAAAACTGTTTTTT
TRBV7-2	-	TRBJ2-3	-	CASSSQGRAASTDTQYF	TGTGCCAGCAGCTCCCAAGGGCGGGCGGCAAGCACAGATACGCAGTATTTT
TRBV5-1	few	TRBJ1-1	-	CASSSFLNTEAFF	TGCGCCAGCAGCTCTTTCCTGAACACTGAAGCTTTCTTT
TRBV9	-	TRBJ2-3	-	CASSVVGATDTQYF	TGTGCCAGCAGCGTAGTTGGGGCCACAGATACGCAGTATTTT
TRBV19	-	TRBJ1-2	-	CASSPDRGLYGYTF	TGTGCCAGTAGCCCCGACCGAGGCCTATATGGCTACACCTTC
TRBV9	-	TRBJ2-6	-	CASSAQGHGANVLTF	TGTGCCAGCAGCGCACAGGGCCACGGGGCCAACGTCCTGACTTTC
TRBV7-9	-	TRBJ1-2	-	CASSFGPFGGYTF	TGTGCCAGCAGCTTTGGGCCTTTTGGTGGCTACACCTTC
TRBV19	-	TRBJ1-2	-	CASSGRILAAYYGYTF	TGTGCCAGTAGTGGTCGCATCCTCGCGGCATACTATGGCTACACCTTC
TRBV30	-	TRBJ1-2	-	CAWNLHGRGRDYGYTF	TGTGCCTGGAACCTACACGGCAGGGGCCGGGACTATGGCTACACCTTC
TRBV6-4	once	TRBJ2-3	-	CASGATSTDTQYF	TGTGCCAGCGGGGCCACTAGCACAGATACGCAGTATTTT
TRBV6-1	-	TRBJ1-1	-	CASSAKTGPGTEAFF	TGTGCCAGCAGTGCAAAAACAGGTCCCGGCACTGAAGCTTTCTTT
TRBV5-1	-	TRBJ2-7	TRBD2	CASSLRSGGAGPYEQYF	TGCGCCAGCAGCTTGCGAAGCGGGGGCGCGGGGCCCTACGAGCAGTACTTC
TRBV9	-	TRBJ2-7	-	CASSVAGKTYEQYF	TGTGCCAGCAGCGTAGCGGGGAAGACGTACGAGCAGTACTTC
TRBV25-1	once	TRBJ1-2	-	CASSVAGANYGYTF	TGTGCCAGCAGTGTTGCAGGGGCTAACTATGGCTACACCTTC
TRBV11-3	-	TRBJ1-3	-	CASSLVIFGNTIYF	TGTGCCAGCAGCTTAGTAATCTTTGGAAACACCATATATTTT
TRBV5-1	-	TRBJ1-1	TRBD1	CASSVFGTGDGEAFF	TGCGCCAGCAGCGTATTCGGGACAGGGGATGGGGAAGCTTTCTTT
TRBV12-5	-	TRBJ2-7	-	CASGLGYSYEQYF	TGTGCTAGTGGTTTGGGCTACTCCTACGAGCAGTACTTC
TRBV27	-	TRBJ1-5	-	CASSLIQFSNQPQHF	TGTGCCAGCAGTTTAATACAATTTAGCAATCAGCCCCAGCATTTT
TRBV5-6	-	TRBJ2-2	TRBD1	CASRTGQANTGELFF	TGTGCCAGCAGAACGGGACAGGCGAACACCGGGGAGCTGTTTTTT
TRBV5-1	-	TRBJ2-3	TRBD2	CASSLASGGFIGTDTQYF	TGCGCCAGCAGCTTGGCTAGCGGGGGCTTTATCGGCACAGATACGCAGTATTTT
TRBV25-1	-	TRBJ1-1	TRBD1	CASRSTGEAMNTEAFF	TGTGCCAGCAGATCTACAGGGGAGGCGATGAACACTGAAGCTTTCTTT
TRBV5-1	-	TRBJ2-7	TRBD2	CASSLELAGGRSYEQYF	TGCGCCAGCAGCTTGGAGCTAGCGGGGGGTCGCTCCTACGAGCAGTACTTC
TRBV30	-	TRBJ1-5	-	CAWSPGLNQPQHF	TGTGCCTGGAGTCCAGGCTTGAATCAGCCCCAGCATTTT
TRBV5-5	-	TRBJ1-5	-	CASSSQGDQPQHF	TGTGCCAGCAGCTCACAGGGAGATCAGCCCCAGCATTTT
TRBV7-9	-	TRBJ2-7	-	CASRTGASSYEQYF	TGTGCCAGCAGGACAGGCGCTAGCTCCTACGAGCAGTACTTC
TRBV5-4	-	TRBJ1-6	-	CASSPDPGGYNSPLHF	TGTGCCAGCAGTCCCGACCCAGGCGGGTATAATTCACCCCTCCACTTT
TRBV6-1	medium-sized	TRBJ1-2	-	CASSEQDGYTF	TGTGCCAGCAGTGAGCAGGATGGCTACACCTTC
TRBV9	few	TRBJ2-1	TRBD2	CASSVATSVAEQFF	TGTGCCAGCAGCGTAGCTACTAGCGTTGCTGAGCAGTTCTTC